The source of this T cell receptor (beta chain) is a study of identical twins. TCRdb re-derived calls from the 5' RACE reads in MiXCR, one entry per CDR3 protein. The table has roughly 690,000 distinct CDR3 sequences, 21% seen once. Trimming left V 5 bases short and J 7 bases short, with 15 bases between. Germline V gene data show CDR1 as MNHNS and CDR2 as SASEGT. The CDR3 loop spans 14 amino acids. These data also featured in a second study, about T cells expressing NK-cell markers. As reported in that work: Each of roughly six donors carried dominant NKG2C+ clonotypes accounting for roughly 1.0-7.5% of CD8+ T cells.

The clonotype originates from a woman in her late teens or twenties in good health. V usage is TRBV6-1 and J usage is TRBJ2-1, with a possible D match to TRBD1 (6 bases). The sequenced sample was PBMCs. This CDR3 reads CASSPTGYSNEQFF. The DNA for the CDR3 is TGTGCCAGCAGTCCAACAGGGTACTCAAATGAGCAGTTCTTC.